This record looks at one T cell receptor beta chain sequence and its context. Its specific antigen is unknown. No much larger clonotype is one base removed from it; base qualities were not supplied. The entry originates in a study of cytotoxic CD8 clonotypes in ibrutinib-treated CLL listed by TCRdb under 2021. Regarding the complete study: The cohort had 11 to 12 relapsed/refractory and 15 treatment-naive patients; 17 to 18 were IGHV unmutated. Every remission and progressive disease sample was obtained while ibrutinib was still being received by the patients. Of the approximately 87 people in the trial, 26 had longitudinal samples available. Samples at response were collected after a median of 12 months of treatment, with a range of roughly 6 to 36 months. On average, each sample yielded hundreds of thousands of productive templates and tens of thousands of productive rearrangements. Partial responses were observed in about 24 patients and complete responses in 2; after a median follow-up of 68 months, remission was maintained in approximately 14 patients and progression was observed in approximately 12. Cryopreserved peripheral blood mononuclear cells were collected at three points: before therapy, at response, and at either sustained remission or disease progression. Results the study describes overall, beyond this receptor: Sampling times were not matched between sustained-remission and progressing patients, and lymph node repertoires were not studied. At baseline, clonality was higher than in age-matched healthy donors and showed a strong correlation with circulating CD8+ T-cell counts. Public clonotypes were found to be uncommon and were observed to contract or remain stable during treatment; the increase in clonality was shown to reflect expansion of private clonotypes at ibrutinib response. Clonality rose at ibrutinib response, remained stable during sustained remission, and dropped back toward baseline at progression.

On a MiSeq, deep resolution sequencing aimed for a depth between 1 in 1 million and 1 in 200,000 T cells, with each clonotype covered 10x on average. The immunoSEQ hsTCRB Kit was used to generate TCR beta libraries. On the study's bioinformatics: ImmunoSEQ Data Assistant and ImmunoSEQ Analyzer were used for data analysis, and V, D and J genes were assigned according to IMGT definitions. Clonality, with values ranging from 0 to 1, was calculated as one minus the normalized Shannon entropy of productive rearrangement frequencies. Public clonotype analysis was restricted to overrepresented clonotypes comprising at least 0.05% of each patient's repertoire. Repertoires from about a dozen age-matched healthy donors in immuneACCESS were used as clonality controls. This is the immuneACCESS table as TCRdb keeps it, with only in-frame sequences that have V and J called. A part of the clones is gone; compared with another copy, unresolved V genes explain less than half, and the rest is unexplained. The DNA gave D and trimming, while V, J and clone size come from that table. This sample holds 120,000 to 150,000 clones; 60% to 80% were observed only once. The top ten hold 25% to 35% of the sample.

Per the germline V gene, MNHEY is the CDR1 and SVGAGI is the CDR2. Trimming takes 7 bases from V and 6 bases from J, and the germline ends sit 9 bases apart. The CDR3 covers 11 residues, taking in both the cysteine and the phenylalanine. The read is trimmed to its CDR3 DNA, 33 bases read in frame from base 1. The time point label, as the study defines it: approximately 11 months on ibrutinib. Roughly 1.8 micrograms of genomic DNA were extracted from cryopreserved PBMCs for TCR beta library preparation. Longitudinal blood samples from CLL patients receiving ibrutinib monotherapy were subjected to high-throughput TCR beta sequencing. The patients took part in an open-label, single-center phase 2 trial of ibrutinib monotherapy.

The chain is encoded by TRBV6-5 joined to TRBJ1-1; the D gene is perhaps TRBD1, from 6 matching bases. The sample in question was PBMCs, obtained after 12 months of ibrutinib treatment. This TCR was sampled from a human donor with chronic lymphocytic leukemia. The encoded CDR3 is CASIQGPEAFF. The nucleotide sequence is given as TGTGCCAGCATTCAGGGGCCTGAAGCTTTCTTT.